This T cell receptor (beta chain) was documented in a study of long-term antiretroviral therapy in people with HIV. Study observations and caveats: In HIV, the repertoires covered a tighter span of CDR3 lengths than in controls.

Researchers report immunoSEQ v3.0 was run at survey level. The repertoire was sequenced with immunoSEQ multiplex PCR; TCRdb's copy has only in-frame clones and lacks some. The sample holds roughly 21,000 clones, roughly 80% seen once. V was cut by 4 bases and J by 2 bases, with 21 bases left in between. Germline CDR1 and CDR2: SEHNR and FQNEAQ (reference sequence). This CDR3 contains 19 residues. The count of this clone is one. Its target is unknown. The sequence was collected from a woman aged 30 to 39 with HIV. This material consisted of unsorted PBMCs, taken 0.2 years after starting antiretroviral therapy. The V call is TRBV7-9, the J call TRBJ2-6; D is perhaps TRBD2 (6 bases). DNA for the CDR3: TGTGCCAGCAGCTCCAAGGCCGGGTTTAGGAGGGCTGGGGCCAACGTCCTGACTTTC. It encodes CASSSKAGFRRAGANVLTF.